The T cell receptor (beta chain) described here comes from a study of Ad26.COV2.S vaccination and SARS-CoV-2 variants. Broader study findings: It was found that vaccine and placebo recipients had similar non-spike TCR breadth.

The V gene's germline CDR1 is SNHLY and CDR2 FYNNEI. Trimming pared 3 bases from V and 4 bases from J, leaving 12 bases between. The CDR3 consists of 14 residues. Some clones are missing from TCRdb's copy, which holds only in-frame ones; the method was immunoSEQ multiplex PCR. The table records 300,000 to 350,000 clones, 88% of them present only once. Concerning this clone itself: Its antigen is currently unknown.

Treatment in this sample: 19 received Ad26.COV2.S at low or high dose, single or two shots; 5 received placebo; per-sample allocation not given. Sampling took place 63 days after the first vaccine or placebo injection. This clonotype originated in a person aged 18 to 59 who received the Ad26.COV2.S COVID-19 vaccine or a placebo. The gene calls are TRBV2 and TRBJ1-2; no clear D gene. This specimen consisted of peripheral blood, obtained in a trial of Ad26.COV2.S vaccine versus placebo. The CDR3 coding sequence is TGTGCCAGCAGTGACCAGGACGGCTTCTATGGCTACACCTTC. This codes for CASSDQDGFYGYTF.